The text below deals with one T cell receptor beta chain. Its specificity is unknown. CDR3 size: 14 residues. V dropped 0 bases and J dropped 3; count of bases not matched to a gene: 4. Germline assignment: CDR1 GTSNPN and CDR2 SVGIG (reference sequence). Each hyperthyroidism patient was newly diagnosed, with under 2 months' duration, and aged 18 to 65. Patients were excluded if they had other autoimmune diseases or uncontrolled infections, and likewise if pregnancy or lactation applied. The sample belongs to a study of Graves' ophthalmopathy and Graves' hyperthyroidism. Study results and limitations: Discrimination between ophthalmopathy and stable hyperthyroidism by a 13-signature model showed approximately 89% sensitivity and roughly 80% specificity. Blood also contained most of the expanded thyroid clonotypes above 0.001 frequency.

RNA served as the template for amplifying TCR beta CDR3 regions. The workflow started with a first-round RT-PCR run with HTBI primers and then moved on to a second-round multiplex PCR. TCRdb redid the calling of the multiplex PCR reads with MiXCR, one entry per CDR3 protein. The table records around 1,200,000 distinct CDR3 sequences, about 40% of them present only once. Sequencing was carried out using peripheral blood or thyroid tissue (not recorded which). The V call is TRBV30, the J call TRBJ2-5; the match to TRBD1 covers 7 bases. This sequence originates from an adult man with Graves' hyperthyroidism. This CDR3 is CAWSVQGLKETQYF. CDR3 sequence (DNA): TGTGCCTGGAGTGTACAGGGGTTAAAAGAGACCCAGTACTTC.